Listed below are T cell receptor beta chains from one sample, sequenced in a study of spatial heterogeneity in lung cancer. One entry per CDR3 protein results from TCRdb running MiXCR on the 5' RACE reads. The table has over 5,500 distinct CDR3 sequences, 11% to 15% seen once. This specimen consisted of lung tumor tissue, obtained at surgery. All receptors come from a male donor with early-stage non-small cell lung cancer. CDR3s include the opening cysteine and the closing phenylalanine or tryptophan. A clone size is listed for some rows: how often the clone was seen (once, few, many), or a class if it is expanded.

cdr3_length j_call v_call clone_size cdr3_aa
15 TRBJ2-7 TRBV4-1 few CASSQEGNRVHEQYF
14 TRBJ2-7 TRBV12-3/TRBV12-4 many CASGLTGVVYEQYF
13 TRBJ1-1 TRBV6-5 many CASKGTANTEAFF
14 TRBJ2-3 TRBV5-1 medium-sized CASSQDRVPDTQYF
15 TRBJ2-5 TRBV20-1 many CSARVFGTAQETQYF
14 TRBJ2-1 TRBV10-3 medium-sized CATTGTSGSGEQFF
14 TRBJ2-7 TRBV4-2 many CASSQALSDYEQYF
19 TRBJ2-3 TRBV4-2 NA CASSQDLAVNGFSTDTQYF
11 TRBJ2-7 TRBV30 many CAWSGGGEQYF
13 TRBJ1-1 TRBV5-1 many CASSLDRATEAFF
14 TRBJ2-5 TRBV7-9 medium-sized CASSPGGREETQYF
15 TRBJ2-1 TRBV11-2 medium-sized CASSLAAGVNNEQFF
14 TRBJ2-5 TRBV7-9 medium-sized CASSVSWDQETQYF
14 TRBJ2-5 TRBV5-4 NA CASSLTGEQETQYF
16 TRBJ2-1 TRBV5-1 medium-sized CASSLAVRGSKNEQFF
11 TRBJ2-1 TRBV5-6 NA CASQNYNEQFF
19 TRBJ2-1 TRBV27 medium-sized CASSQTSGRRGGSYNEQFF
19 TRBJ2-1 TRBV11-1 NA CASSHKGRTGQSSYNEQFF
16 TRBJ2-1 TRBV5-1 few CASSLVGLAGGEEQFF